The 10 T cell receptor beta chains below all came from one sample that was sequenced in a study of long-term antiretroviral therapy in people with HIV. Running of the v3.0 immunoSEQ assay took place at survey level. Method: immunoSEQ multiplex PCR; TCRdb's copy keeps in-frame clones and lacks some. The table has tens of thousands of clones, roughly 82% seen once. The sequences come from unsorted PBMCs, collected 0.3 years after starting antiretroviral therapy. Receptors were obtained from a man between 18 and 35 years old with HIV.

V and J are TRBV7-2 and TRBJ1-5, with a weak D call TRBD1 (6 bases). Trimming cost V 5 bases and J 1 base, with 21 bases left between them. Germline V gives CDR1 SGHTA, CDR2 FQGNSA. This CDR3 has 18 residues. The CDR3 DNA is TGTGCCAGCAGCCCGAACCGGGGGGGGCTGGGGAGCAATCAGCCCCAGCATTTT. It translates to CASSPNRGGLGSNQPQHF.

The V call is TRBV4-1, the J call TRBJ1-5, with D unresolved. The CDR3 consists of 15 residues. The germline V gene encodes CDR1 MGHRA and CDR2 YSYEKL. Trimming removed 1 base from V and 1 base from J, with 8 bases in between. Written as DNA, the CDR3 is TGCGCCAGCAGCCAAGGCCCAAGGAGCAATCAGCCCCAGCATTTT. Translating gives CASSQGPRSNQPQHF.

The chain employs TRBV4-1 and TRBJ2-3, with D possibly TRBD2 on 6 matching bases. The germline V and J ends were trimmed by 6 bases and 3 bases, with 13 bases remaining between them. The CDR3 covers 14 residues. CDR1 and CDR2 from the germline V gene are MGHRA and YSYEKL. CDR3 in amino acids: CASSFSGGTDTQYF. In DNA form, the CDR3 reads TGCGCCAGCAGTTTTTCCGGGGGTACAGATACGCAGTATTTT.

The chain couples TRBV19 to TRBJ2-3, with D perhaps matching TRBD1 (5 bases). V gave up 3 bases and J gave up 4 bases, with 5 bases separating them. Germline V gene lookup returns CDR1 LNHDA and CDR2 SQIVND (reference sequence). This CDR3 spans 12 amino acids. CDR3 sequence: CASSMGPDTQYF. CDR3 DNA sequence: TGTGCCAGTAGTATGGGGCCAGATACGCAGTATTTT.

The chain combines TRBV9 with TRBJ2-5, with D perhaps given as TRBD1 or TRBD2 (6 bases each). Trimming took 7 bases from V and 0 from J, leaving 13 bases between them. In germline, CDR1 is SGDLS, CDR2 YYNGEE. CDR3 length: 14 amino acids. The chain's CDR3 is CASGPGADQETQYF. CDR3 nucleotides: TGTGCCAGCGGTCCGGGGGCGGACCAAGAGACCCAGTACTTC.

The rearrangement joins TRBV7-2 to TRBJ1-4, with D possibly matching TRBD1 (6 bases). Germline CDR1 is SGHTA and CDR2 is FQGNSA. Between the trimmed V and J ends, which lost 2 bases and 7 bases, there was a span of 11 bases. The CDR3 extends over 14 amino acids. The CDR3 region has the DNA TGTGCCAGCAGCTTAACAGGGACGGGTGAAAAACTGTTTTTT. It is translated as CASSLTGTGEKLFF.

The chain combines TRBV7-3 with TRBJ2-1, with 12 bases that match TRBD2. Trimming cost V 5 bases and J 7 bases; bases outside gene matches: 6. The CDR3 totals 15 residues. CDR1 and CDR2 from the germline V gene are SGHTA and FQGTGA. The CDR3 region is CASSLRLAGANEQFF. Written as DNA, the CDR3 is TGTGCCAGCAGCCTACGACTAGCGGGAGCTAATGAGCAGTTCTTC.

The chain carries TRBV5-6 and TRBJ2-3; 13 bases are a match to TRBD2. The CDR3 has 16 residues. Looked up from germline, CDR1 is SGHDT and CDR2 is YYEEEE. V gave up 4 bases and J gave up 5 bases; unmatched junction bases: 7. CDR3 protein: CASSVPGLAGLDTQYF. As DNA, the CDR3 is TGTGCCAGCAGCGTACCGGGACTAGCGGGGTTAGATACGCAGTATTTT.

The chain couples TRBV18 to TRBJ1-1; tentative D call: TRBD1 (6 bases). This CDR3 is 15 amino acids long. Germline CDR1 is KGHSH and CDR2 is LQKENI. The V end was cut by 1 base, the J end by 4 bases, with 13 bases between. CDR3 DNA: TGTGCCAGCTCACCACAGGACAGACTTAGCACTGAAGCTTTCTTT. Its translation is CASSPQDRLSTEAFF.

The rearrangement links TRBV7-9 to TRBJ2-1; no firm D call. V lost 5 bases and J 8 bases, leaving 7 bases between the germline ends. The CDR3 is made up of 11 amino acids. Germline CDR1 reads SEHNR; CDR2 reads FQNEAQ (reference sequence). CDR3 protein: CASSPQDEQFF. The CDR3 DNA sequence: TGTGCCAGCAGCCCCCAGGATGAGCAGTTCTTC.